This passage covers 26 T cell receptor beta chains from one sample sequenced in a study of early T cells in non-severe SARS-CoV-2 infection. One entry per CDR3 protein, called by TCRdb with MiXCR from the 5' RACE reads. The table shows 60,000 or so distinct CDR3 sequences, with roughly a tenth occurring only once. Sample: whole blood. The receptors stem from an adult who was a healthcare worker with PCR-confirmed SARS-CoV-2 infection or an uninfected control (not recorded which).

This clonotype occurred many times. The V gene is TRBV29-1, the J gene TRBJ2-1; TRBD2 matches at 9 bases. Germline-derived CDR1 and CDR2 are SQVTM and ANQGSEA. The CDR3 is 11 amino acids. CDR3 DNA sequence: TGCATAGCGGGAGTGTATAATGAGCAGTTCTTC. Translating gives CIAGVYNEQFF.

The chain couples TRBV20-1 to TRBJ2-1; 9 nucleotides line up with TRBD1. There are 12 residues in the CDR3. Germline trimming cut 5 bases from V and 11 bases from J; bases unmatched to any gene: 7. Germline assignment: CDR1 DFQATT and CDR2 SNEGSKA (reference sequence). The CDR3 nucleotides are TGCAGTGCTGGGGGGACAGGGACTAAGCAGTTCTTC. Translating it yields CSAGGTGTKQFF.

The table lists this clonotype with many counts. V usage is TRBV5-1 and J usage is TRBJ1-4; TRBD1 might be the D (5 bases). Germline values: CDR1 SGHRS, CDR2 YFSETQ. Trimming took 4 bases from V and 6 from J, leaving 13 bases between them. The CDR3 extends over 14 amino acids. CDR3: CASSLGQGHEKLFF. Written as DNA, the CDR3 is TGCGCCAGCAGCCTGGGGCAGGGCCATGAAAAACTGTTTTTT. Full variable domain (outside the CDR3, taken from reference TRBV5-1 and TRBJ1-4): KAGVTQTPRYLIKTRGQQVTLSCSPISGHRSVSWYQQTPGQGLQFLFEYFSETQRNKGNFPGRFSGRQFSNSRSEMNVSTLELGDSALYLCASSLGQGHEKLFFGSGTQLSVL.

V and J are TRBV4-2 and TRBJ2-5; D is ambiguous. Germline V CDR1 and CDR2: LGHNA, YNFKEQ. The V gene lost 4 bases and the J gene lost 3 bases, with 12 bases spanning the gap. The CDR3 is made up of 14 amino acids. CDR3 amino acids: CASSRHDTEETQYF. The CDR3 DNA reads TGTGCCAGCAGCCGACATGATACCGAAGAGACCCAGTACTTC.

The chain joins TRBV7-2 to TRBJ1-2; D not resolved. Per the germline V gene, CDR1 is SGHTA and CDR2 is FQGNSA. Trimming pared 2 bases from V and 2 bases from J, leaving 15 bases between. This CDR3 is 16 amino acids long. The DNA for the CDR3 is TGTGCCAGCAGCTTAATCAGACCCCAGTTCAACTATGGCTACACCTTC. Translated, it gives CASSLIRPQFNYGYTF. Filled out from reference TRBV7-2 and TRBJ1-2, the complete variable domain reads GAGVSQSPSNKVTEKGKDVELRCDPISGHTALYWYRQSLGQGLEFLIYFQGNSAPDKSGLPSDRFSAERTGGSVSTLTIQRTQQEDSAVYLCASSLIRPQFNYGYTFGSGTRLTVV.

The rearrangement uses TRBV5-1 and TRBJ2-7; D gene uncertain. CDR3 size: 13 residues. V was cut by 3 bases and J by 3 bases, with 10 bases left in between. Germline CDR1 and CDR2: SGHRS and YFSETQ. Here the CDR3 DNA reads TGCGCCAGCAGCTCCGGACGTAACTACGAGCAGTACTTC. This sequence encodes CASSSGRNYEQYF.

This clonotype came up many times. The rearrangement joins TRBV2 to TRBJ1-2, with 7 bases matching TRBD1. Germline V lookup: CDR1 SNHLY, CDR2 FYNNEI. The CDR3 covers 13 residues. V trimming: 6 bases; J trimming: 0 bases; junction bases outside the gene matches: 1. The CDR3 DNA reads TGTGCCAGCAGCGGGACAGCTAACTATGGCTACACCTTC. Protein sequence: CASSGTANYGYTF. The entire variable domain, with the rest obtained from reference TRBV2 and TRBJ1-2, is as follows: EPEVTQTPSHQVTQMGQEVILRCVPISNHLYFYWYRQILGQKVEFLVSFYNNEISEKSEIFDDQFSVERPDGSNFTLKIRSTKLEDSAMYFCASSGTANYGYTFGSGTRLTVV.

The table lists this clonotype with many counts. V and J are TRBV6-2 or TRBV6-3 and TRBJ2-5, with 13 positions matching TRBD2. The germline gives CDR1 MNHEY, CDR2 SVGEGT. Trimming took 5 bases from V and 4 from J; bases not matched to a gene: 7. The CDR3 is 16 residues long. The CDR3 is CASSLLAGGHRETQYF. The CDR3, as DNA: TGTGCCAGCAGTCTACTAGCGGGGGGGCATCGAGAGACCCAGTACTTC.

This clonotype was seen ten or more times. V gene TRBV30 combines with J gene TRBJ1-4, with D unresolved. From germline, CDR1 is GTSNPN and CDR2 SVGIG (reference sequence). This CDR3 is 12 amino acids long. The chain's CDR3 is CASDASREKLFF. CDR3 sequence (DNA): TGTGCTTCGGACGCCTCGCGGGAAAAACTGTTTTTT.

In this sample, this clonotype turned up a few times. The CDR3 DNA follows: TGTGCCAGCAGTCCACTGGGCAGAAGCAATCAGCCCCAGCATTTT. This gives the protein CASSPLGRSNQPQHF. J is TRBJ1-5 and V is TRBV27; D unresolved. Germline V gene sequence: CDR1 MNHEY, CDR2 SMNVEV (reference sequence). This CDR3 has 15 residues. V shed 5 bases and J shed 1 base, with 12 bases lying between them.

This clonotype was counted many times. This chain joins TRBV5-5 and TRBJ2-7, with a possible D match to TRBD2 (6 bases). The V gene's germline CDR1 is SGHKS and CDR2 YYEKEE (reference sequence). V was clipped by 2 bases and J by 0 bases, with 15 bases between them. The CDR3 length is 16 residues. DNA for the CDR3: TGTGCCAGCAGCTTTGGGCGGGGACCTAGCTCCTACGAGCAGTACTTC. Translated: CASSFGRGPSSYEQYF.

Of note for this clonotype: This may stem from a read error, because a much larger clone lies one nucleotide away. The chain employs TRBV11-2 and TRBJ2-3, with D perhaps being TRBD1 or TRBD2 (6 bases each). CDR3 length: 18 amino acids. CDR1 and CDR2 (germline): SGHAT, FQNNGV. In DNA, the CDR3 is TGTGTCAGCAGCGCTAGGGGGGTGGGTCGCGGGAGCACAGATACGCAGTATTTT. Translated, it gives CVSSARGVGRGSTDTQYF.

This clonotype was seen repeatedly, ten times or more. The V gene is TRBV18, the J gene TRBJ1-1; D unresolved. The V and J ends lost 2 bases and 0 bases respectively, with 16 bases between them. CDR3 size: 17 residues. Per germline, CDR1 KGHSH and CDR2 LQKENI. This chain's CDR3 is CASSPVASGSMNTEAFF. The CDR3 nucleotides read TGTGCCAGCTCACCAGTAGCTAGCGGATCCATGAACACTGAAGCTTTCTTT.

A few counts support this clonotype. The chain carries TRBV7-2 and TRBJ2-3, with 7 bases fitting TRBD2. Germline-derived CDR1 and CDR2 are SGHTA and FQGNSA. Losses at the gene ends were 4 bases for V and 5 bases for J; bases not matched to a gene: 9. The CDR3 length is 15 residues. This CDR3 is CASSSPRGVVDTQYF. CDR3 DNA sequence: TGTGCCAGCAGCTCACCCCGGGGGGTGGTAGATACGCAGTATTTT.

In its sample, this clonotype was seen many times. This sequence joins TRBV29-1 and TRBJ2-7; 9 bases align to TRBD1. The CDR3 covers 13 residues. V dropped 7 bases and J dropped 6; count of bases not matched to a gene: 10. Germline loops: CDR1 SQVTM, CDR2 ANQGSEA. The CDR3: CSGRTGEMGEQYF. CDR3 sequence (DNA): TGCAGCGGGAGGACAGGGGAAATGGGCGAGCAGTACTTC.

In this sample, this clonotype turned up a few times. This sequence joins TRBV18 and TRBJ1-5, with 9 bases identical to TRBD1. V lost 0 bases to trimming and J lost 6 bases; unmatched junction nucleotides: 3. CDR1 is KGHSH and CDR2 is LQKENI in the germline V gene. The CDR3 covers 15 residues. Written as DNA, the CDR3 is TGTGCCAGCTCACCACCGGGACAGGGAGGTCAGCCCCAGCATTTT. Amino acid sequence: CASSPPGQGGQPQHF. The full variable domain, with the rest looked up from reference TRBV18 and TRBJ1-5, is NAGVMQNPRHLVRRRGQEARLRCSPMKGHSHVYWYRQLPEEGLKFMVYLQKENIIDESGMPKERFSAEFPKEGPSILRIQQVVRGDSAAYFCASSPPGQGGQPQHFGDGTRLSIL.

This chain links TRBV5-5 with TRBJ2-3, with 10 bases fitting TRBD2. V shed 1 base, J shed 0 bases, and the junction held 8 bases outside the gene matches. This CDR3 contains 18 residues. Germline V gives CDR1 SGHKS, CDR2 YYEKEE (reference sequence). CDR3 DNA: TGTGCCAGCAGCTTGAGAGCGGGGGGGCCGGGGAGCACAGATACGCAGTATTTT. Its translation: CASSLRAGGPGSTDTQYF.

This rearrangement joins TRBV20-1 to TRBJ2-5; D possibly matches TRBD1 or TRBD2 (5 bases each). Trimming stripped 5 bases from V and 3 bases from J, with 13 bases between. From germline, CDR1 is DFQATT and CDR2 SNEGSKA (reference sequence). The CDR3 covers 13 residues. In DNA, the CDR3 is TGCAGTGCTCTGTTTTTGGGGGAAGAGACCCAGTACTTC. The encoded protein is CSALFLGEETQYF.

This clonotype was observed many times. This chain uses TRBV29-1 with TRBJ2-7; no reliable D call. The CDR3 length is 13 residues. The germline gives CDR1 SQVTM, CDR2 ANQGSEA. The germline V and J ends were trimmed by 8 bases and 0 bases, with 14 bases remaining between them. The DNA for the CDR3 is TGCAGCTGCGTGGCGGCGGACTCCTACGAGCAGTACTTC. Its translation is CSCVAADSYEQYF.

In its sample, this clonotype was seen many times. In DNA form, the CDR3 reads TGTGCCAGCAGTTTCCCCGGGGGGGAGCAGTACTTC. Translation gives CASSFPGGEQYF. The chain combines TRBV7-9 with TRBJ2-7, with TRBD2 matching over 7 bases. CDR3 length: 12 amino acids. V gave up 6 bases and J gave up 7 bases; unmatched junction bases: 6. In germline, CDR1 is SEHNR, CDR2 FQNEAQ (reference sequence).

This clonotype was recorded many times. The chain joins TRBV7-9 to TRBJ2-1; 9 bases align to TRBD1. The CDR3 consists of 16 residues. CDR1 and CDR2 (germline): SEHNR, FQNEAQ (reference sequence). V shed 5 bases and J 8 bases; nucleotides not matched to a gene: 13. The CDR3 bases are TGTGCCAGCAGCCCCACTCCGGGACAGGGAGACCATGAGCAGTTCTTC. Its translation: CASSPTPGQGDHEQFF.

This clonotype was detected only a few times. V usage is TRBV14 and J usage is TRBJ2-7, with D perhaps matching TRBD2 (5 bases). The CDR3 is made up of 16 amino acids. Trimming stripped 2 bases from V and 2 bases from J, with 16 bases between. Germline V lookup: CDR1 SGHDN, CDR2 FVKESK. In nucleotides, the CDR3 is TGTGCCAGCAGCCAACGACTATCCGCGTGGCCCTACGAGCAGTACTTC. It is translated as CASSQRLSAWPYEQYF.

This clonotype came up many times. CDR3 in DNA: TGTGCCAGCAGCCAAGATCTAGGGAATGAGCAGTTCTTC. Residues: CASSQDLGNEQFF. The J gene is TRBJ2-1, the V gene TRBV4-2; no definite D call. Germline CDR1 reads LGHNA; CDR2 reads YNFKEQ. Trimming took off 0 bases at V and 7 bases at J, with 7 bases between the two ends. The CDR3 has 13 amino acids.

This clonotype showed up many times. The CDR3 region has the DNA TGTGCCAGCAGCGCGGGATCTAGCTCGCTAGATACGCAGTATTTT. Translated, it gives CASSAGSSSLDTQYF. The V and J genes are TRBV3-1 and TRBJ2-3; a possible D gene is TRBD2 (6 bases). Trimming shortened V by 5 bases and J by 5 bases, and 17 bases separated the two germline ends. CDR3 length equals 15 residues. The germline V gene has CDR1 LGHDT and CDR2 YNNKEL (reference sequence).

The CDR3 region has the DNA TGCGCCAGCAGTTTAAGGGGACAGCAGTTCTTC. Amino acids: CASSLRGQQFF. The chain uses TRBV5-1 and TRBJ2-1, with D perhaps given as TRBD1 or TRBD2 (5 bases each). Germline V gives CDR1 SGHRS, CDR2 YFSETQ. The CDR3 contains 11 residues. V was pared by 5 bases and J by 11 bases, with 11 bases between.

This clonotype was observed a handful of times. The V gene is TRBV20-1, the J gene TRBJ1-5; D might be TRBD1 (6 bases). Germline assignment: CDR1 DFQATT and CDR2 SNEGSKA (reference sequence). This CDR3 is 16 amino acids long. The V end lost 3 bases, the J end lost 0 bases, and 15 bases lay between the germline ends. The CDR3 spells CSASARDIYSNQPQHF. The CDR3 region has the DNA TGCAGTGCTAGTGCACGGGACATATATAGCAATCAGCCCCAGCATTTT.